Listed below are T cell receptor beta chains from one sample, sequenced in a study of OX40 agonist ivuxolimab in advanced cancers. Data came from immunoSEQ multiplex PCR; TCRdb stores just in-frame clones and leaves some out. Of 40,000 to 50,000 clones listed, roughly 90% are singletons. Source: CD4+ or CD8+ T cells sorted from blood, taken in a trial of the OX40 agonist ivuxolimab. All receptors derive from an adult with an advanced solid tumor such as melanoma, head and neck, liver or kidney cancer. The CDR3 runs from the conserved cysteine through the conserved F or W. A D gene is named only where the DNA matches it firmly. Rows give clone size only sometimes, using once, few, many, or a class for an expanded clone.

clone_size,cdr3_length,v_call,j_call,d_call,cdr3_aa,cdr3_nt
.,15,TRBV7-6,TRBJ2-2,.,CASSSQIRDTGELFF,TGTGCCAGCAGCTCCCAGATCCGGGACACCGGGGAGCTGTTTTTT
few,17,TRBV27,TRBJ2-3,TRBD2,CASSKAGGRLSTDTQYF,TGTGCCAGCAGTAAAGCGGGGGGACGGCTTAGCACAGATACGCAGTATTTT
few,13,TRBV7-3,TRBJ1-1,.,CASSLNRNTEAFF,TGTGCCAGCAGCTTAAACAGGAACACTGAAGCTTTCTTT
.,14,TRBV6-1,TRBJ1-2,.,CASSEAVGKGGYTF,TGTGCCAGCAGTGAAGCAGTTGGAAAGGGCGGCTACACCTTC
.,14,TRBV6-1,TRBJ1-3,.,CASSEQGWRNTIYF,TGTGCCAGCAGTGAGCAGGGGTGGAGAAACACCATATATTTT
.,18,TRBV9,TRBJ2-3,TRBD2,CASSVASGWTSGEDTQYF,TGTGCCAGCAGCGTAGCCTCGGGGTGGACTAGCGGGGAGGATACGCAGTATTTT
few,15,TRBV11-3,TRBJ1-2,.,CASSLDSGRGYGYTF,TGTGCCAGCAGCTTAGATTCTGGCAGGGGCTATGGCTACACCTTC
.,15,TRBV28,TRBJ1-2,.,CASSSPLRVNYGYTF,TGTGCCAGCAGTTCACCCTTGAGAGTAAACTATGGCTACACCTTC
.,14,TRBV5-1,TRBJ2-7,.,CASSLVAGNYEQYF,TGCGCCAGCAGCTTGGTGGCAGGGAACTACGAGCAGTACTTC
.,17,TRBV5-4,TRBJ2-3,.,CASSSGGNPTSTDTQYF,TGTGCCAGCAGCTCGGGGGGCAACCCGACCAGTACAGATACGCAGTATTTT
once,17,TRBV4-3,TRBJ1-6,.,CASSQDTTGPGQWPLHF,TGCGCCAGCAGCCAAGATACAACAGGTCCCGGTCAGTGGCCCCTCCACTTT
.,14,TRBV6-5,TRBJ2-5,.,CASSYVSRPQTQYF,TGTGCCAGCAGTTACGTCAGCCGCCCCCAGACCCAGTACTTC
.,14,TRBV18,TRBJ2-7,TRBD1,CASSPSTGGYEQYF,TGTGCCAGCTCACCTTCGACAGGGGGCTACGAGCAGTACTTC
.,13,TRBV2,TRBJ1-5,.,CASSGRGYQPQHF,TGTGCCAGCAGTGGAAGGGGATATCAGCCCCAGCATTTT
.,13,TRBV11-3,TRBJ2-5,.,CASTAGLQETQYF,TGTGCCAGCACCGCGGGCCTCCAAGAGACCCAGTACTTC
.,15,TRBV10-3,TRBJ1-1,.,CATLPAGGANTEAFF,TGTGCCACCCTTCCGGCGGGGGGCGCGAACACTGAAGCTTTCTTT
.,13,TRBV7-9,TRBJ1-2,.,CASSLGAGRGYTF,TGTGCCAGCAGCTTAGGGGCCGGGCGCGGCTACACCTTC
.,14,TRBV7-2,TRBJ1-1,.,CASSFSHRNTEAFF,TGTGCCAGCAGCTTTAGTCATAGGAACACTGAAGCTTTCTTT
.,15,TRBV5-1,TRBJ1-4,.,CASSLRSGGNEKLFF,TGCGCCAGCAGCTTGCGTTCCGGGGGTAATGAAAAACTGTTTTTT
.,13,TRBV30,TRBJ1-1,.,CARSRARWTEAFF,TGTGCCCGCAGCCGTGCGAGGTGGACTGAAGCTTTCTTT
.,14,TRBV5-1,TRBJ2-3,.,CASSPAEGLDTQYF,TGCGCCAGCAGCCCGGCGGAGGGTTTGGATACGCAGTATTTT
.,15,TRBV4-1,TRBJ1-2,TRBD1,CASSQDQRTGQGYTF,TGCGCCAGCAGCCAAGATCAGAGGACAGGTCAAGGCTACACCTTC
.,11,TRBV7-8,TRBJ2-3,.,CASSLADTQYF,TGTGCCAGCAGCTTAGCGGATACGCAGTATTTT
.,13,TRBV9,TRBJ1-3,.,CASSALSGNTIYF,TGTGCCAGCAGCGCCCTCAGCGGAAACACCATATATTTT
.,13,TRBV2,TRBJ1-1,TRBD1,CASRDRIWTEAFF,TGTGCCAGCAGGGACAGGATATGGACTGAAGCTTTCTTT
.,15,TRBV4-1,TRBJ2-5,TRBD2,CASSQENGGEETQYF,TGCGCCAGCAGCCAAGAAAACGGGGGGGAAGAGACCCAGTACTTC
.,13,TRBV7-2,TRBJ2-4,.,CASSLASGPFQYF,TGTGCCAGCAGCTTAGCGTCGGGGCCCTTTCAGTACTTC
.,15,TRBV5-1,TRBJ2-5,.,CASSPQPGARETQYF,TGCGCCAGCAGCCCCCAACCGGGGGCACGGGAGACCCAGTACTTC
.,15,TRBV10-3,TRBJ2-7,.,CAISGGLTQIYEQYF,TGTGCCATCAGTGGGGGGCTAACGCAAATCTACGAGCAGTACTTC